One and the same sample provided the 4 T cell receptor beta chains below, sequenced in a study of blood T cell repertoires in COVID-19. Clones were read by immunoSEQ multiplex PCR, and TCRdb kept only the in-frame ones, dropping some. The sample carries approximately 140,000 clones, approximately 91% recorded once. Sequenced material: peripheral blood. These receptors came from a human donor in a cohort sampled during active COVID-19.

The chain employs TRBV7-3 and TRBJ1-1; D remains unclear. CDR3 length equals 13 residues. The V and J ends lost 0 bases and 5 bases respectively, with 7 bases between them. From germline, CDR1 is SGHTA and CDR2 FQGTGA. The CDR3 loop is CASSLTGETEAFF. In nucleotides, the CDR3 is TGTGCCAGCAGCTTAACCGGGGAGACTGAAGCTTTCTTT. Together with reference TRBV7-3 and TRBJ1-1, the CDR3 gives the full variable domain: GAGVSQTPSNKVTEKGKYVELRCDPISGHTALYWYRQSLGQGPEFLIYFQGTGAADDSGLPNDRFFAVRPEGSVSTLKIQRTERGDSAVYLCASSLTGETEAFFGQGTRLTVV.

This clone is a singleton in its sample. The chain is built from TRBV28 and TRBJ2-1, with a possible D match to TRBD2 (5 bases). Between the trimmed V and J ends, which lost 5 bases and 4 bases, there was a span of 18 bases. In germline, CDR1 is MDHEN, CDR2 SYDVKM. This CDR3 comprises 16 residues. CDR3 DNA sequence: TGTGCCAGCAGTGATCATAGTTCGCCGGGGTACAATGAGCAGTTCTTC. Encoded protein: CASSDHSSPGYNEQFF.

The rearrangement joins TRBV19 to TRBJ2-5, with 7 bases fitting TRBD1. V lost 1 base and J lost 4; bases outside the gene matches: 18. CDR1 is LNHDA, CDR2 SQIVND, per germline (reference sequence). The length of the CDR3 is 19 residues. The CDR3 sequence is CASSIGPLKDRLFGETQYF. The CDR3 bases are TGTGCCAGTAGTATAGGTCCCTTAAAGGACAGGCTTTTCGGAGAGACCCAGTACTTC.

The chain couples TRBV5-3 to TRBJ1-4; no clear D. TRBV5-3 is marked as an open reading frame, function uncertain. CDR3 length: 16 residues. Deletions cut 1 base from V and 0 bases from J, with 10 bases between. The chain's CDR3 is CARSLFPVATNEKLFF. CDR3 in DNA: TGTGCCAGAAGCTTGTTCCCCGTTGCAACTAATGAAAAACTGTTTTTT.